The present T cell receptor (beta chain) was sequenced within a study of cytomegalovirus exposure and HLA in healthy donors (dated by TCRdb to the late 2010s). Looking at the study overall: An earlier analysis of roughly 630 of the donors reported 250 to 300 Gb of sequence data and some 120 million unique TCR beta sequences from 150 million to 200 million T cells. An early release covering roughly 640 HLA-typed donors comprised about 320 gigabases of sequencing data and tens of millions of unique TCR sequences. High-throughput TCR immunosequencing, statistical association of individual TCRs with disease status, and machine learning were combined to predict cytomegalovirus infection status. An earlier analysis of more than 450 of the donors used high-throughput TCR beta sequencing to judge whether each TCR beta V gene segment behaved as functional or pseudogenic. To study patterns of TCR occurrence, a later analysis re-analyzed previously published TCR beta repertoires from around 670 donors and added high-resolution HLA genotyping. Donor age, sex, ethnicity and CMV serostatus were compiled alongside the repertoire data. The aim of the study was to test whether cataloging public T cell receptors could identify signatures of past pathogen exposure. A separate validation cohort of more than 100 different subjects was used in addition to the approximately 670-subject first cohort. All discovery cohort repertoires had been generated on a single sequencing platform. Among 398 genotyped donors of the cohort, an average of around 250,000 unique TCR beta nucleotide sequences was sequenced per donor, of which 15% to 20% were non-productive. HLA typing included class I and class II loci at four-digit resolution. Of the roughly 400 genotyped donors, roughly 85% fell in the genetic ancestry cluster associated with self-reported Caucasian donors. The T cell repertoires of some 700 subjects were profiled by immunosequencing and related to cytomegalovirus serostatus. A later genetic analysis took genome-wide SNP genotypes for 398 of the 666 donors and used that subset as a discovery cohort. A few DR-DQ haplotypes were treated as single units for association and clustering because of strong linkage in the cohort. The later analysis used no new phenotypic data to find candidate immune exposures, relying instead on TCR beta sequences and their occurrence across donors. The number of donors typed differed by locus, with about 620-630 for A, B, C, DRB1 and DQB1, 522 for DQA1, 606 for DPA1, and some 470 for DPB1. Study-wide findings and limitations: A later analysis reported that several top co-occurrence clusters appeared linked to parvovirus B19, influenza, CMV and Epstein-Barr virus. The study gave a list of under 200 TCR beta chains associated with cytomegalovirus. This cohort had only TCR beta chains sequenced, and the lack of alpha or paired-chain data limited which features could be detected. A few of the identified cytomegalovirus-associated TCR beta chains were confirmed in vitro to be specific for cytomegalovirus antigens. Roughly uniform sequencing depth across donors was assumed in presence/absence analyses, although this assumption may not hold. Most TCR sequences were observed very rarely across donors, whereas some public TCRs were present in many individuals. For the cohort, immune exposure information was limited to CMV serostatus. A further reported finding was that TCR beta sequences accurately predicted the HLA-A and HLA-B alleles for most subjects in the first cohort. Because the 87-base-pair reads could not distinguish some IMGT-functional V segments, including TRBV6-2 and TRBV6-3, those segments were excluded. In a later genetic analysis, fewer N-insertions in productive TCRs were reported among donors in an Asian-associated ancestry cluster than the approximately 710-donor mean. Because counts were too low, seventeen rarely observed V segments, including chromosome 9 orphons, were excluded from the earlier analysis of around 640 of the donors. When HLA alleles, especially DR and DQ, strongly co-occurred, attributing TCR associations to individual alleles was difficult. According to a later analysis, TCR association rates differed among HLA loci, with DRB1 alleles showing the most associated TCRs and HLA-C alleles showing the fewest. The classifier was reported to diagnose cytomegalovirus status with high specificity and sensitivity in both the original cohort and the validation cohort. In a later analysis, some 18,000 TCR beta sequences were associated with specific HLA alleles at a false discovery rate of 0.05. Correlated functional status among segregating V segments might be attributable to linkage disequilibrium, but an unknown experimental factor could not be ruled out. Because HLA typing was unavailable for some donors at each locus, only the typed subset was used in association tests. According to a later analysis, most CMV-associated TCR beta chains appeared to be HLA-restricted, and the HLA associations seemed to be driven largely by CMV exposure. A group of highly shared sequence variants was considered likely to be a technical artifact of the sequencing pipeline. In an earlier analysis of around 600 of the donors, most TCR beta V segments appeared in productive rearrangements about 90% or about 30% of the time, broadly matching IMGT annotations. The authors suggested that the approach could potentially be generalized to other disease states and immunological phenotypes. A later analysis found that HLA-associated TCR beta chains were more clonally expanded and had lower generation probabilities than equally common non-associated chains. A later genetic analysis associated a missense DCLRE1C variant with V-gene and J-gene trimming of TCR beta chains, and an independent cohort replicated the association.

As concerns this clone: Its antigen remains unidentified. Qualities for individual bases were not recorded, and no much larger clone is one base off.

The cohort was made up of around 720 healthy bone marrow donors. At the time of sampling, every cohort member was nominally healthy, though immune exposures that went unrecorded were likely present. The donor was CMV seronegative and was included in the group of a few hundred seronegative cohort members. A peripheral blood sample was collected from each donor, and TCR beta sequencing was performed on peripheral blood mononuclear cells. The Qiagen DNeasy Blood Extraction Kit was used to extract genomic DNA from the blood cell samples. Library construction relied on the immunoSEQ multiplex PCR assay. The multiplex PCR relied on a mix of 60 forward primers for TCR Vbeta segments and 13 reverse primers for TCR Jbeta segments. Amplification of the CDR3 region of rearranged TCR beta genes was performed with a multiplex PCR assay on genomic DNA. The Illumina HiSeq System was used to sequence the amplified TCR beta libraries as 87-base-pair reads. On the authors' methods: A later analysis counted tens of millions of unique TCR beta chains across the 670 or so repertoires, and some 11 million of these chains were shared by at least two donors. Raw reads were error-corrected and collapsed into unique sequences by a nearest-neighbor algorithm in which closely related sequences were merged to remove PCR and sequencing errors. To assign V, D and J gene segments, CDR3 sequences were aligned to IMGT reference sequences. For a sequence to be retained, a match of at least six nucleotides to both a V gene segment and a J gene segment was required. Rearrangements were called productive when the CDR3 lacked stop codons and stayed in frame with V and J; all others were non-productive. CDR3 was defined by IMGT convention, running from the second conserved V-encoded cysteine to the conserved J-encoded phenylalanine. The earlier analysis of 450 to 750 of the donors excluded any sequence lacking an unambiguous match to a single V gene segment. An earlier analysis of several hundred of the donors classified V segments as functional when productive rearrangements were above 56.7% and as segregating when the standard deviation between donors was above 5%. To diagnose cytomegalovirus status from the catalog of TCR beta chain sequences, a statistical classification framework was built. A later analysis assigned V and J genes by comparing TCR nucleotide sequences with IMGT/GENE-DB human TR gene sequences. The TCRdist pipeline was used in a later analysis to assign CDR3 sequences and most-parsimonious VDJ recombination scenarios. In a later analysis, each TCR beta chain was defined by its CDR3 amino acid sequence together with its V-gene family, and reads without a unique V-gene family were excluded. To address suspected cross-contamination and a sequencing artifact, a later analysis removed 450 to 700 highly shared, low-generation-probability nucleotide sequences. In a later analysis, a clonal expansion index was calculated for each public chain from normalized within-repertoire ranks of inferred template counts. In a later analysis, generation probabilities were computed with a VDJ recombination model fitted to out-of-frame rearrangements, and the resulting probabilities were checked against IGoR. A later analysis scored TCR-TCR, TCR-HLA and TCR-CMV co-occurrence with hypergeometric tests, applying a repertoire-size bias correction to TCR pairs. To estimate false discovery rates, a later analysis permuted the HLA or CMV assignments 20 times. In a later analysis, co-occurring TCRs were grouped with DBSCAN, and TCRdist sequence similarity was added when clustering was performed within HLA-allele-positive subsets. For co-occurrence clustering, repertoires with fewer than 30,000 or more than 120,000 public chains were excluded, along with five repertoires with anomalous nucleotide sharing. TCRdb mirrors the immuneACCESS table, restricted to in-frame sequences. Some clones are absent from its copies; in checked studies, under half trace to an unresolved V gene, and the reason for the others is unknown. From that table come the V and J calls and clone size; the DNA was used to work out D and trimming. The sample table holds approximately 190,000 clones, of which 70% to 85% were seen once. The ten largest clonotypes hold roughly 0.098% of the sample.

Counted from cysteine to phenylalanine, this CDR3 has 15 amino acids. Only CDR3 DNA remains: 45 bases, in frame from the first base. CDR1 is given as MGHRA and CDR2 as YSYEKL, both from the germline V gene. The V end loses 0 bases and the J end loses 4 bases, and a stretch of 12 bases separates them. The source of this sequence is a boy aged 2 to 10 in good health and CMV-seronegative. This chain joins TRBV4-1 to TRBJ1-2; perhaps TRBD1 is the D gene, with 6 bases matching. The sample taken for sequencing was PBMCs. The nucleotides read TGCGCCAGCAGCCAAGATGGAAGCAGGGGCTATGGCTACACCTTC. This is translated as CASSQDGSRGYGYTF.